Listed below are T cell receptor beta chains from one sample, sequenced in a study of shared clonotypes between healthy human individuals. Assay used: immunoSEQ multiplex PCR; TCRdb lists only in-frame clones, some missing. The sample has over a million clones, around three quarters seen once. The sample taken for sequencing was memory CD4+ T cells from PBMCs. The receptors were gathered from a man younger than 30 in good health. Some clones in this sample may be carry-over from other donors' samples. CDR3s include the opening cysteine and the closing phenylalanine or tryptophan. Each record gives: CDR3 DNA, CDR3 protein, D gene, J gene, V gene, clone size. The D gene is left open where the match is weak. Size values are once, few and many counts, or a class for expanded clones, and some rows have none.

DNA: TGTGCCAGCTCACCACCGTCAGGGGGTGGACATGGCTACACCTTC
CDR3: CASSPPSGGGHGYTF
D: TRBD1
J: TRBJ1-2
V: TRBV18
size: -

DNA: TGTGCCAGCAGTTTCCCCAGGGGTGGGGCCAACGTCCTGACTTTC
CDR3: CASSFPRGGANVLTF
D: -
J: TRBJ2-6
V: TRBV28
size: -

DNA: TGCAGCGTTGAGCCGGGGGGAACTGAAGCTTTCTTT
CDR3: CSVEPGGTEAFF
D: -
J: TRBJ1-1
V: TRBV29-1
size: many

DNA: TGTGCCAGCAGCTTAGTGCGGGGCCACAATGAGCAGTTCTTC
CDR3: CASSLVRGHNEQFF
D: -
J: TRBJ2-1
V: TRBV7-8
size: -

DNA: TGCGCCAGCTCTGTGGGCTCCAACCAAGAGACCCAGTACTTC
CDR3: CASSVGSNQETQYF
D: -
J: TRBJ2-5
V: TRBV5-1
size: -

DNA: TGTGCCAGCAGCTGGGCAAAACAGGGGAACACTGAAGCTTTCTTT
CDR3: CASSWAKQGNTEAFF
D: -
J: TRBJ1-1
V: TRBV5-4
size: -

DNA: TGTGCCAGTAATAACAGGGGCGTGAGCACCGGGGAGCTGTTTTTT
CDR3: CASNNRGVSTGELFF
D: TRBD1
J: TRBJ2-2
V: TRBV19
size: -

DNA: TGTGCCAGCAGTTACTTGGGGGAGCAGTTCTTC
CDR3: CASSYLGEQFF
D: -
J: TRBJ2-1
V: TRBV6-5
size: -

DNA: TGTGCCAGCAGCCCCCAGCGGGCCCGGGAGCTGTTTTTT
CDR3: CASSPQRARELFF
D: -
J: TRBJ2-2
V: TRBV11-2
size: -

DNA: TGTGCCAGCTCAGCATACAGGGAAGGCAATCAGCCCCAGCATTTT
CDR3: CASSAYREGNQPQHF
D: -
J: TRBJ1-5
V: TRBV18
size: -

DNA: TGCAGTGCTAGGTCCGACAGGGGCTACACCTTC
CDR3: CSARSDRGYTF
D: -
J: TRBJ1-2
V: TRBV20-1
size: -

DNA: TGTGCCAGCAGCTTTGATCGCTTCGGGGCCCAGTACTTC
CDR3: CASSFDRFGAQYF
D: -
J: TRBJ2-5
V: TRBV7-6
size: -

DNA: TGTGCCAGCAACCCGGGACAGGGGGCAGTAGGCGGCTACACCTTC
CDR3: CASNPGQGAVGGYTF
D: TRBD1
J: TRBJ1-2
V: TRBV6-4
size: once

DNA: TGTGCCAGCAGTGGACAGGGGCGAGCAACTAATGAAAAACTGTTTTTT
CDR3: CASSGQGRATNEKLFF
D: TRBD1
J: TRBJ1-4
V: TRBV7-2
size: -

DNA: TGTGCCAGCAGAGGGGTACAGGCATGGTCTGGAAACACCATATATTTT
CDR3: CASRGVQAWSGNTIYF
D: -
J: TRBJ1-3
V: TRBV2
size: once

DNA: TGTGCCAGCAGTGAATGGACTAGCGATCGACAAGAGACCCAGTACTTC
CDR3: CASSEWTSDRQETQYF
D: TRBD2
J: TRBJ2-5
V: TRBV6-1
size: -

DNA: TGTGCCAGTAGCTACTACCTAGGGCGGGAGAATGAGCAGTTCTTC
CDR3: CASSYYLGRENEQFF
D: TRBD2
J: TRBJ2-1
V: TRBV19
size: -

DNA: TGTGCCACCAGCAGAGGCCCGGCGCCCCGCTACGAGCAGTACTTC
CDR3: CATSRGPAPRYEQYF
D: -
J: TRBJ2-7
V: TRBV15
size: -

DNA: TGTGCCAGCAAGGGTCGGCAGGGGGACATGCAGGGCTACACCTTC
CDR3: CASKGRQGDMQGYTF
D: TRBD1
J: TRBJ1-2
V: TRBV6-1
size: -

DNA: TGTGCCAGCAGCTTCGCACCCCAGGCAGGGGCCAACGTCCTGACTTTC
CDR3: CASSFAPQAGANVLTF
D: -
J: TRBJ2-6
V: TRBV7-3
size: -

DNA: TGTGCCATCAGCGAGGACAGGGATAGCAATCAGCCCCAGCATTTT
CDR3: CAISEDRDSNQPQHF
D: TRBD1
J: TRBJ1-5
V: TRBV10-3
size: -

DNA: TGCGCCAGCAGCCCCCAAGGAGAAAATCAGCCCCAGCATTTT
CDR3: CASSPQGENQPQHF
D: -
J: TRBJ1-5
V: TRBV5-1
size: -

DNA: TGTGCCAGCACCTGGGGAGCGAACACTGAAGCTTTCTTT
CDR3: CASTWGANTEAFF
D: -
J: TRBJ1-1
V: TRBV28
size: -

DNA: TGTGCCAGCAGCCAATTACAGCTTAGCTCCTACAATGAGCAGTTCTTC
CDR3: CASSQLQLSSYNEQFF
D: -
J: TRBJ2-1
V: TRBV4-2
size: -

DNA: TGTGCCAGCAGTTTGATTCCCTATAGCAATCAGCCCCAGCATTTT
CDR3: CASSLIPYSNQPQHF
D: -
J: TRBJ1-5
V: TRBV28
size: -

DNA: TGTGCCAGCAGTGACGTGTATGGCTACACCTTC
CDR3: CASSDVYGYTF
D: -
J: TRBJ1-2
V: TRBV2
size: -

DNA: TGTGCCAGCAGCCTTGGGACCATTAGCACAGATACGCAGTATTTT
CDR3: CASSLGTISTDTQYF
D: -
J: TRBJ2-3
V: TRBV11-2
size: once